This entry is about one T cell receptor (beta chain). Its antigen is not identified. There are 15 residues in the CDR3. Trimming left V 2 bases short and J 5 bases short, with 16 bases between. Germline lookup yields CDR1 MGHDK and CDR2 SYGVNS. cDNA synthesis used the whole RNA isolate, giving expressed TCRB sequences. Sequencing was performed with immunoSEQ multiplex PCR; in TCRdb, only in-frame clones are kept and a portion is missing. This table holds 640,000 or so clones, 10% to 15% found once. This sample stems from a study of beta chain features in type 1 diabetes. Whole-study results and caveats: All four CD4+ subsets of Type 1 diabetes patients contained TCRB CDR3s that were moderately but significantly shorter.

This chain joins TRBV25-1 and TRBJ2-7; D assignment may be TRBD1 or TRBD2 (5 bases each). Sequencing was done on a sample of naive CD4+ T cells from blood. The sequence derives from a man between 18 and 35 years old with type 1 diabetes. The CDR3 coding sequence is TGTGCCAGCAGTGAAGAGGGGCTCAGCAGCGACGAGCAGTACTTC. Translating it yields CASSEEGLSSDEQYF.